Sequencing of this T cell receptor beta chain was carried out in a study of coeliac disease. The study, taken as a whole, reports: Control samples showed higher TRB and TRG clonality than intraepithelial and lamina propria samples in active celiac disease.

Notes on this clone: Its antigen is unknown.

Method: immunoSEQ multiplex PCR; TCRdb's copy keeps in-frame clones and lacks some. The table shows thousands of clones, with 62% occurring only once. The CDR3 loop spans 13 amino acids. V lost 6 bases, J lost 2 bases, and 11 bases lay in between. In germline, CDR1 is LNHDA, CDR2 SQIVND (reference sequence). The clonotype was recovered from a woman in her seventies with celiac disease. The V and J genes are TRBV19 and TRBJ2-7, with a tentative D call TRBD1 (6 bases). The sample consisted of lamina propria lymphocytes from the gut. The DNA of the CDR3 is TGTGCCAGTAGCCGAGGGGGTACCTACGAGCAGTACTTC. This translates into CASSRGGTYEQYF.